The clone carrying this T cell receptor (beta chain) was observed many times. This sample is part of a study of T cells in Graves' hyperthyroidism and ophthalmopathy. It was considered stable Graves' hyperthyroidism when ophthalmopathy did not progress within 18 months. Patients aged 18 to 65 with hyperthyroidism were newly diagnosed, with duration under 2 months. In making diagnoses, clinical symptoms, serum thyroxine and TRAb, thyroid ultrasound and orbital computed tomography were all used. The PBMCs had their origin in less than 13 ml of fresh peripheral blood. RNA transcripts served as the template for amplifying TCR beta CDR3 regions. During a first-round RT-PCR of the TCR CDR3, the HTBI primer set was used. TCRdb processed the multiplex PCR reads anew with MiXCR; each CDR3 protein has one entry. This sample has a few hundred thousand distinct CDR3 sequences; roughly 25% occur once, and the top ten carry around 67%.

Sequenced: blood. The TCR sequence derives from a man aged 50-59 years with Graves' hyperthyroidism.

This CDR3 reads CASSLVMGESYEQYF. The DNA of the CDR3 is TGTGCCAGCAGCTTAGTAATGGGGGAATCCTACGAGCAGTACTTC. The V call is TRBV11-2, the J call TRBJ2-7, with D perhaps matching TRBD1 or TRBD2 (5 bases each). CDR3 size: 15 residues. CDR1 is SGHAT, CDR2 FQNNGV, per germline. Trimming left V 1 base short and J 1 base short, with 11 bases between.